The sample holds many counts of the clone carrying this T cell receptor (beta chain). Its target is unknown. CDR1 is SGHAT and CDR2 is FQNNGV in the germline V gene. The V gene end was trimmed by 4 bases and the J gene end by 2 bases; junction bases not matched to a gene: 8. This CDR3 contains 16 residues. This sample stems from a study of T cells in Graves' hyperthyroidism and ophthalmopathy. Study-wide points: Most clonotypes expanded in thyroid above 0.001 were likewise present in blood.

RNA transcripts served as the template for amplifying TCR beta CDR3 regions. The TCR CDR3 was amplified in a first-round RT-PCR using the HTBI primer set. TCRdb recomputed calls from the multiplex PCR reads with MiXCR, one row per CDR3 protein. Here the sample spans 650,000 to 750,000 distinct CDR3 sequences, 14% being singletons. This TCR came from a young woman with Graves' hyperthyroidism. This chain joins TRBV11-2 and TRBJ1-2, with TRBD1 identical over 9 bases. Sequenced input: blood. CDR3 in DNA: TGTGCCAGCAGCTCTCCCGGGACAGGGATGAACTATGGCTACACCTTC. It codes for CASSSPGTGMNYGYTF.